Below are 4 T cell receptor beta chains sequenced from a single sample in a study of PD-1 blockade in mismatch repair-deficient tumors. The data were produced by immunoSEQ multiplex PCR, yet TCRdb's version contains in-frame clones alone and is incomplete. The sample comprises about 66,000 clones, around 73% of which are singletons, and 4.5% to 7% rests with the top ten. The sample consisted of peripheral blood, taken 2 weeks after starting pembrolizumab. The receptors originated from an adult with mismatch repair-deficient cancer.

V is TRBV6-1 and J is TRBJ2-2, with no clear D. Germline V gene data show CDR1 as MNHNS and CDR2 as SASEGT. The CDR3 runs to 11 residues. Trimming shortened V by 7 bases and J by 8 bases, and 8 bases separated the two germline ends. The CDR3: CASKEEGELFF. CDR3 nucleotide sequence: TGTGCCAGCAAGGAAGAGGGGGAGCTGTTTTTT.

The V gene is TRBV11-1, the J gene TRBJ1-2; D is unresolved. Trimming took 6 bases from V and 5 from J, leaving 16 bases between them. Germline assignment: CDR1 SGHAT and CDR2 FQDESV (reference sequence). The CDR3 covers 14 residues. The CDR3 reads CASSYDRGDYGYTF. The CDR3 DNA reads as TGTGCCAGCAGTTATGACCGTGGAGATTATGGCTACACCTTC.

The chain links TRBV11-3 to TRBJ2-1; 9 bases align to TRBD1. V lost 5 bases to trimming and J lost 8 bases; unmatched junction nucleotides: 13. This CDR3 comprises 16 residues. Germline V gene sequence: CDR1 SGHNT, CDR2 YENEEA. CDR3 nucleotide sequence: TGTGCCAGCAGCCCCCGGGACAGGGCAAATAAGGATGAGCAGTTCTTC. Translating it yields CASSPRDRANKDEQFF.

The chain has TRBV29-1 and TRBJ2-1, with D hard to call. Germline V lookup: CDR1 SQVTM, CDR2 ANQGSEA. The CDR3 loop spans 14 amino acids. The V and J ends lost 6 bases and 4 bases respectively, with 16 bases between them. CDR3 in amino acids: CSVVISPLYNEQFF. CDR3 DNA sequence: TGCAGCGTGGTAATCTCACCACTATACAATGAGCAGTTCTTC.